What follows are 28 T cell receptor beta chains derived from one specimen sequenced in a study of shared clonotypes between healthy human individuals. TCRdb keeps only in-frame clones here, not all; method: immunoSEQ multiplex PCR. The repertoire consists of 2 million to 2.5 million clones, with around 95% occurring once and the leading ten covering 0.1% to 0.15%. Sequenced material: naive CD4+ T cells sorted from blood. Subset defined: CD45RA+ positively selected. The receptors originated from a man between 18 and 35 years old in good health.

This clone has just one count. The chain links TRBV6-5 to TRBJ1-2; D not certain. Germline V gene data show CDR1 as MNHEY and CDR2 as SVGAGI. V was cut by 4 bases and J by 4 bases, with 13 bases left in between. The CDR3 has 14 amino acids. Here the CDR3 DNA reads TGTGCCAGCAGTTGGCCGACCGGGTCCTATGGCTACACCTTC. Protein product: CASSWPTGSYGYTF.

This chain uses TRBV11-2 with TRBJ1-1, with unresolved D. Germline V gene data show CDR1 as SGHAT and CDR2 as FQNNGV. V was trimmed by 4 bases and J by 6 bases, leaving 12 bases between them. The CDR3 contains 13 residues. CDR3 nucleotides: TGTGCCAGCAGCTGGAGAGACATGGCTGAAGCTTTCTTT. Its protein is CASSWRDMAEAFF. Complete variable domain (other parts from reference TRBV11-2 and TRBJ1-1): EAGVAQSPRYKIIEKRQSVAFWCNPISGHATLYWYQQILGQGPKLLIQFQNNGVVDDSQLPKDRFSAERLKGVDSTLKIQPAKLEDSAVYLCASSWRDMAEAFFGQGTRLTVV.

V usage is TRBV7-9 and J usage is TRBJ1-6; D gene unclear. Germline loops: CDR1 SEHNR, CDR2 FQNEAQ (reference sequence). The CDR3 runs to 15 residues. Trimming pared 5 bases from V and 8 bases from J, leaving 16 bases between. CDR3 amino acids: CASSPGALGYSPLHF. Here the CDR3 DNA reads TGTGCCAGCAGCCCCGGTGCTCTGGGGTATTCACCCCTCCACTTT.

In DNA, the CDR3 is TGCAGCGGGCGGCAGGGGGCTGAAGCTTTCTTT. It translates to CSGRQGAEAFF. The chain uses TRBV29-1 and TRBJ1-1; 7 positions agree with TRBD1. Germline loops: CDR1 SQVTM, CDR2 ANQGSEA. The CDR3 totals 11 residues. Trimming at V came to 7 bases and at J to 6 bases, leaving 5 bases not matched to a gene.

Points on this clone: The sample carries other DNA sequences with the same CDR3. J is TRBJ2-1 and V is TRBV19; no clear D. V was pared by 6 bases and J by 4 bases, with 7 bases between. The germline V gene has CDR1 LNHDA and CDR2 SQIVND (reference sequence). This CDR3 is 12 amino acids long. CDR3 sequence (DNA): TGTGCCAGTAGCCCGGGTTACAATGAGCAGTTCTTC. Translated, it gives CASSPGYNEQFF.

The gene calls are TRBV5-6 and TRBJ2-1, with 11 bases matching TRBD1. The V gene end was trimmed by 2 bases and the J gene end by 4 bases; junction bases not matched to a gene: 2. Germline loops: CDR1 SGHDT, CDR2 YYEEEE. There are 15 residues in the CDR3. CDR3 sequence reads: CASSFRDRGYNEQFF. The CDR3 DNA is TGTGCCAGCAGCTTCCGGGACAGGGGGTACAATGAGCAGTTCTTC.

V gene TRBV18 combines with J gene TRBJ2-7; TRBD1 aligns across 7 bases. Per germline, CDR1 KGHSH and CDR2 LQKENI. The trim removed 3 bases at V and 4 bases at J, leaving 6 bases unmatched. The CDR3 contains 14 residues. Written as DNA, the CDR3 is TGTGCCAGCTCACCTTCAACAGGGGAATACGAGCAGTACTTC. It encodes CASSPSTGEYEQYF.

Details on this clone: Other DNA sequences in the sample encode the same CDR3. The chain is built from TRBV9 and TRBJ1-1; D not resolved. The CDR3 has 14 residues. Germline-derived CDR1 and CDR2 are SGDLS and YYNGEE. V dropped 0 bases and J dropped 0 bases, with 6 bases sitting between them. The CDR3 region has the DNA TGTGCCAGCAGCGTAGGACCGCTGAACACTGAAGCTTTCTTT. Amino acids: CASSVGPLNTEAFF.

Concerning this clone: The sample holds other DNA sequences that translate to the same CDR3. This chain connects TRBV2 to TRBJ2-5; 9 nucleotides match TRBD1. The germline CDR1 and CDR2 sequences are SNHLY and FYNNEI. The CDR3 has 13 residues. J gave up 5 bases and V 6 bases, and 4 bases lay outside the gene matches. CDR3 sequence: CASSRDREETQYF. CDR3 nucleotide sequence: TGTGCCAGCAGCAGGGACAGGGAGGAGACCCAGTACTTC.

The chain employs TRBV9 and TRBJ2-7, with D possibly being TRBD1 (7 bases). Between the trimmed V and J ends, which lost 3 bases and 6 bases, there was a span of 16 bases. The CDR3 has 14 residues. CDR1 and CDR2 from the germline V gene are SGDLS and YYNGEE. CDR3 in DNA: TGTGCCAGCAGCGCAGGGGGGATTTGGGGCGAGCAGTACTTC. This gives the protein CASSAGGIWGEQYF.

The chain joins TRBV28 to TRBJ2-3; 12 bases match TRBD2. J was trimmed by 5 bases and V by 4 bases; bases with no gene match: 7. The V gene's germline CDR1 is MDHEN and CDR2 SYDVKM. The CDR3 has 16 amino acids. The CDR3 loop is CASSSASGGAGDTQYF. In nucleotides, the CDR3 is TGTGCCAGCAGTTCCGCTAGCGGGGGGGCCGGAGATACGCAGTATTTT.

The V and J genes are TRBV10-1 and TRBJ1-1; no definite D call. Per germline, CDR1 WNHNN and CDR2 SYGVQD (reference sequence). Trimming removed 0 bases from V and 1 base from J, with 3 bases in between. The CDR3 has 13 amino acids. The CDR3 nucleotides read TGCGCCAGCAGTGAGTCTAAGAACACTGAAGCTTTCTTT. Amino acids: CASSESKNTEAFF.

This clone was detected only once. J is TRBJ2-7 and V is TRBV5-1; D possibly uses TRBD1 or TRBD2 (5 bases each). CDR3 length equals 15 residues. V lost 1 base, J lost 9 bases, and 20 bases lay in between. Per the germline V gene, CDR1 is SGHRS and CDR2 is YFSETQ. The CDR3 DNA reads as TGCGCCAGCAGCTTGTCGTCTGGACACTCCGGAGGGCAGTACTTC. The encoded protein is CASSLSSGHSGGQYF.

Note on this clone: The same CDR3 can be traced to other DNA sequences in this sample. The chain is built from TRBV18 and TRBJ1-1; TRBD1 might be the D (6 bases). V was trimmed by 3 bases and J by 5 bases, leaving 7 bases between them. Germline CDR1 is KGHSH and CDR2 is LQKENI. The CDR3 runs 12 residues. The CDR3 sequence: CASSPQGTEAFF. The CDR3 DNA sequence: TGTGCCAGCTCACCTCAGGGGACTGAAGCTTTCTTT.

The genes are TRBV5-1 and TRBJ2-5; 10 nucleotides line up with TRBD1. J gave up 3 bases and V 4 bases, and 6 bases lay outside the gene matches. The CDR3 is 15 amino acids. The germline V gene encodes CDR1 SGHRS and CDR2 YFSETQ. CDR3 DNA sequence: TGCGCCAGCAGCCAAGGGACAGGGGCCGAAGAGACCCAGTACTTC. Translating gives CASSQGTGAEETQYF.

The chain links TRBV30 to TRBJ1-4; D unresolved. CDR1 is GTSNPN, CDR2 SVGIG, per germline (reference sequence). Trimming removed 2 bases from V and 11 bases from J, with 12 bases in between. This CDR3 region has 12 residues. The CDR3 region is CAWSSVIRKLFF. Here the CDR3 DNA reads TGTGCCTGGAGTTCGGTAATACGGAAACTGTTTTTT.

The chain has TRBV10-1 and TRBJ1-1; D is perhaps TRBD1 (6 bases). This CDR3 spans 13 amino acids. Trimming cost V 5 bases and J 10 bases, with 17 bases left between them. Germline CDR1 and CDR2: WNHNN and SYGVQD (reference sequence). The CDR3 DNA follows: TGCGCCAGCAGTAACTTAGGACAGTTATCAGCTTTCTTT. It is translated as CASSNLGQLSAFF.

The rearrangement links TRBV19 to TRBJ1-4; maybe TRBD1 (6 bases). Germline V gene data show CDR1 as LNHDA and CDR2 as SQIVND (reference sequence). There are 14 residues in the CDR3. V was trimmed by 5 bases and J by 5 bases, leaving 12 bases between them. The CDR3 bases are TGTGCCAGTAGTCTAAACAGGGTAAATGAAAAACTGTTTTTT. Translation: CASSLNRVNEKLFF.

V is TRBV20-1 and J is TRBJ2-7, with D hard to call. Trimming took 7 bases from V and 3 from J, leaving 10 bases between them. Germline CDR1 is DFQATT and CDR2 is SNEGSKA (reference sequence). This CDR3 has 11 amino acids. This CDR3 is CSGDGLYEQYF. The CDR3 coding sequence is TGCAGTGGTGACGGCCTCTACGAGCAGTACTTC.

The V and J genes are TRBV6-1 and TRBJ2-1, with TRBD1 matching 8 bases. This CDR3 has 15 residues. V lost 2 bases and J lost 4; bases outside the gene matches: 4. Looked up from germline, CDR1 is MNHNS and CDR2 is SASEGT. The CDR3 DNA follows: TGTGCCAGCAGTGAACCAGGGGGCTCTTACAATGAGCAGTTCTTC. Translating gives CASSEPGGSYNEQFF.

About this clone: Distinct nucleotide sequences in the sample also encode this CDR3. The gene calls are TRBV5-4 and TRBJ2-7; unclear D gene. This CDR3 is 13 amino acids long. Germline loops: CDR1 SGHNT, CDR2 YYREEE (reference sequence). The V and J ends lost 1 base and 1 base respectively, with 6 bases between them. The CDR3 DNA reads TGTGCCAGCAGCTTGAGGGATTCCTACGAGCAGTACTTC. It codes for CASSLRDSYEQYF.

The chain has TRBV19 and TRBJ1-1, with D tentatively TRBD1 (5 bases). The germline gives CDR1 LNHDA, CDR2 SQIVND (reference sequence). The CDR3 is 13 amino acids. V dropped 6 bases and J dropped 3 bases, with 11 bases sitting between them. The CDR3 DNA follows: TGTGCCAGTAGGGACACACGCTACACTGAAGCTTTCTTT. This sequence encodes CASRDTRYTEAFF.

The V and J genes are TRBV7-2 and TRBJ2-2; D is perhaps TRBD1 (5 bases). Looked up from germline, CDR1 is SGHTA and CDR2 is FQGNSA. Between the trimmed V and J ends, which lost 1 base and 8 bases, there was a span of 14 bases. The CDR3 contains 15 residues. CDR3: CASSLEGARAGELFF. The CDR3 DNA sequence: TGTGCCAGCAGCTTAGAAGGGGCAAGGGCAGGGGAGCTGTTTTTT. Full variable domain (missing parts from reference TRBV7-2 and TRBJ2-2): GAGVSQSPSNKVTEKGKDVELRCDPISGHTALYWYRQSLGQGLEFLIYFQGNSAPDKSGLPSDRFSAERTGGSVSTLTIQRTQQEDSAVYLCASSLEGARAGELFFGEGSRLTVL.

V gene TRBV10-1 combines with J gene TRBJ1-1; possibly TRBD1 for D (5 bases). The V end lost 0 bases, the J end lost 8 bases, and 10 bases lay between the germline ends. Germline V gene lookup returns CDR1 WNHNN and CDR2 SYGVQD (reference sequence). The CDR3 extends over 13 amino acids. CDR3 residues: CASSESSRGEAFF. The CDR3 DNA reads TGCGCCAGCAGTGAGTCGTCTAGGGGCGAAGCTTTCTTT.

V usage is TRBV7-9 and J usage is TRBJ1-6; the match to TRBD1 covers 7 bases. V was pared by 8 bases and J by 8 bases, with 9 bases of the junction left unmatched. Germline CDR1 and CDR2: SEHNR and FQNEAQ (reference sequence). CDR3 size: 14 residues. The CDR3 DNA follows: TGTGCCAGCGGATCGACAGGGAGACATTCACCCCTCCACTTT. Its translation: CASGSTGRHSPLHF. Drawing the rest from reference TRBV7-9 and TRBJ1-6, the complete variable domain is DTGVSQNPRHKITKRGQNVTFRCDPISEHNRLYWYRQTLGQGPEFLTYFQNEAQLEKSRLLSDRFSAERPKGSFSTLEIQRTEQGDSAMYLCASGSTGRHSPLHFGNGTRLTVT.

The chain uses TRBV18 and TRBJ2-3; a possible D gene is TRBD2 (6 bases). With 2 bases removed from V and 2 bases from J, the gap between germline ends came to 14 bases. The CDR3 covers 16 residues. Germline CDR1 reads KGHSH; CDR2 reads LQKENI. CDR3 DNA sequence: TGTGCCAGCTCACCAATTTTGGAGGGGCACACAGATACGCAGTATTTT. Protein: CASSPILEGHTDTQYF. Full variable domain (outside the CDR3, taken from reference TRBV18 and TRBJ2-3): NAGVMQNPRHLVRRRGQEARLRCSPMKGHSHVYWYRQLPEEGLKFMVYLQKENIIDESGMPKERFSAEFPKEGPSILRIQQVVRGDSAAYFCASSPILEGHTDTQYFGPGTRLTVL.

This clone has a handful of counts. The chain combines TRBV2 with TRBJ1-6; the match to TRBD1 covers 7 bases. CDR3 length: 12 amino acids. Losses at the gene ends were 6 bases for V and 10 bases for J; bases not matched to a gene: 3. Germline CDR1 SNHLY, CDR2 FYNNEI. CDR3 amino acids: CASRQGKSPLHF. For the CDR3, the DNA is TGTGCCAGCAGACAGGGGAAGTCACCCCTCCACTTT.

The rearrangement links TRBV6-1 to TRBJ1-5; TRBD1 matches at 10 bases. The CDR3 spans 16 residues. Unmatched junction bases numbered 4, after V lost 1 base and J lost 4 bases. Germline CDR1 and CDR2: MNHNS and SASEGT. CDR3 region: CASSEVWTGGNQPQHF. The CDR3 nucleotides read TGTGCCAGCAGTGAAGTGTGGACAGGGGGGAATCAGCCCCAGCATTTT.